The 24 T cell receptor beta chains below come from one sample, sequenced in a study of radiotherapy plus CTLA-4 blockade in lung cancer. Using immunoSEQ multiplex PCR, the repertoire was profiled, and TCRdb retains in-frame clones only, with some absent. The table shows more than 75,000 clones, with around 80% occurring only once. Sequencing used peripheral blood, obtained from a patient treated with radiotherapy plus ipilimumab. The receptors come from a human donor with non-small cell lung cancer that progressed on radiotherapy plus ipilimumab.

The chain employs TRBV28 and TRBJ1-5; possible D gene TRBD1, 5 bases. Looked up from germline, CDR1 is MDHEN and CDR2 is SYDVKM. The ends were cut back, 5 bases at V and 3 bases at J, with 11 bases in the middle. The CDR3 consists of 14 residues. The CDR3 region has the DNA TGTGCCAGCAGTCCAACGGGGCACAATCAGCCCCAGCATTTT. The encoded protein is CASSPTGHNQPQHF.

The J gene is TRBJ1-1, the V gene TRBV30; 9 nucleotides line up with TRBD1. Per germline, CDR1 GTSNPN and CDR2 SVGIG (reference sequence). This CDR3 has 14 amino acids. Germline trimming cut 2 bases from V and 1 base from J; bases unmatched to any gene: 2. The CDR3 is CAWSWGQGNTEAFF. CDR3 bases: TGTGCCTGGAGTTGGGGACAGGGGAACACTGAAGCTTTCTTT.

J is TRBJ2-3 and V is TRBV28; D gene ambiguous. Between the trimmed V and J ends, which lost 2 bases and 5 bases, there was a span of 5 bases. The CDR3 has 12 residues. Germline loops: CDR1 MDHEN, CDR2 SYDVKM. The CDR3 reads CASSLQEDTQYF. The CDR3 region has the DNA TGTGCCAGCAGTTTACAGGAAGATACGCAGTATTTT.

V is TRBV9 and J is TRBJ2-2; tentative D call: TRBD1 (6 bases). The length of the CDR3 is 14 residues. CDR1 and CDR2 (germline): SGDLS, YYNGEE. V lost 5 bases to trimming and J lost 2 bases, with 10 bases between them. DNA of the CDR3: TGTGCCAGCAGGACAGGATCCAACACCGGGGAGCTGTTTTTT. It yields the protein CASRTGSNTGELFF. The full variable domain, its missing parts supplied by reference TRBV9 and TRBJ2-2, is DSGVTQTPKHLITATGQRVTLRCSPRSGDLSVYWYQQSLDQGLQFLIQYYNGEERAKGNILERFSAQQFPDLHSELNLSSLELGDSALYFCASRTGSNTGELFFGEGSRLTVL.

V usage is TRBV28 and J usage is TRBJ2-1; weak D call: TRBD2 (6 bases). This CDR3 has 14 residues. V lost 10 bases and J lost 0, with 13 bases in between. Germline CDR1 MDHEN, CDR2 SYDVKM. CDR3: CATGGPGSYNEQFF. CDR3 bases: TGTGCCACCGGAGGGCCCGGCTCCTACAATGAGCAGTTCTTC.

The V gene is TRBV5-1, the J gene TRBJ2-1, with D maybe TRBD2 (6 bases). Germline V lookup: CDR1 SGHRS, CDR2 YFSETQ. Trimming took 3 bases from V and 3 from J, leaving 16 bases between them. The CDR3 is 16 amino acids. The CDR3, as DNA: TGCGCCAGCAGCTATTGGAGGGGTTCCTTCTACAATGAGCAGTTCTTC. Translating gives CASSYWRGSFYNEQFF.

The rearrangement links TRBV5-1 to TRBJ2-3; no clear D. V was pared by 0 bases and J by 2 bases, with 7 bases between. This CDR3 comprises 14 residues. CDR1 is SGHRS, CDR2 YFSETQ, per germline. CDR3 protein: CASSLVGNTDTQYF. In DNA form, the CDR3 reads TGCGCCAGCAGCTTGGTTGGCAACACAGATACGCAGTATTTT.

J is TRBJ2-3 and V is TRBV10-2; D unresolved. V lost 6 bases and J lost 5, with 9 bases in between. This CDR3 has 12 amino acids. Germline lookup yields CDR1 WSHSY and CDR2 SAAADI. CDR3 loop: CASRDLGDTQYF. The CDR3 DNA reads as TGCGCCAGCAGGGACCTTGGAGATACGCAGTATTTT.

The table lists this clone with a count of one. The identical CDR3 is also encoded by other nucleotide sequences in the sample. This chain links TRBV4-1 with TRBJ2-5, with a tentative D call TRBD2 (7 bases). CDR1 is MGHRA, CDR2 YSYEKL, per germline. CDR3 length: 17 residues. V lost 3 bases and J 2 bases, leaving 19 bases between the germline ends. CDR3 coding DNA: TGCGCCAGCAGCCACCTCGGCGGGGGAGGGGGGCAAGAGACCCAGTACTTC. This codes for CASSHLGGGGGQETQYF.

The genes are TRBV27 and TRBJ1-5; 8 positions agree with TRBD1. CDR3 length equals 14 residues. The germline CDR1 and CDR2 sequences are MNHEY and SMNVEV (reference sequence). The V gene end was trimmed by 2 bases and the J gene end by 6 bases; junction bases not matched to a gene: 3. The chain's CDR3 is CASSLAGGGQPQHF. The CDR3 coding sequence is TGTGCCAGCAGTTTAGCAGGGGGCGGTCAGCCCCAGCATTTT.

The V and J genes are TRBV6-5 and TRBJ2-1, with TRBD1 identical over 7 bases. The CDR3 consists of 14 residues. V was pared by 2 bases and J by 9 bases, with 7 bases of the junction left unmatched. Germline loops: CDR1 MNHEY, CDR2 SVGAGI. CDR3 sequence (DNA): TGTGCCAGCAGTTACCCCAACCGGGACAGTGAGCAGTTCTTC. It codes for CASSYPNRDSEQFF.

This rearrangement joins TRBV7-9 to TRBJ2-3; 10 bases fit TRBD1. Germline V gene data show CDR1 as SEHNR and CDR2 as FQNEAQ (reference sequence). V was pared by 5 bases and J by 4 bases, with 9 bases of the junction left unmatched. The CDR3 spans 16 residues. The CDR3 bases are TGTGCCAGCAGCGATACCGTGGACAGGGGGGCAGATACGCAGTATTTT. It encodes CASSDTVDRGADTQYF.

The chain uses TRBV6-5 and TRBJ2-1, with 9 bases lining up with TRBD2. Germline V gene data show CDR1 as MNHEY and CDR2 as SVGAGI. This CDR3 is 12 amino acids long. J gave up 7 bases and V 11 bases, and 6 bases lay outside the gene matches. The CDR3 coding sequence is TGTGCCGCGGCGGGAGGGAGAAATGAGCAGTTCTTC. The encoded protein is CAAAGGRNEQFF.

The genes are TRBV27 and TRBJ2-5; 7 positions match TRBD2. The CDR3 is made up of 14 amino acids. Germline CDR1 and CDR2: MNHEY and SMNVEV (reference sequence). V was pared by 2 bases and J by 3 bases, with 3 bases of the junction left unmatched. The DNA of the CDR3 is TGTGCCAGCAGTTTAAGGGCGGGGGAAGAGACCCAGTACTTC. It encodes CASSLRAGEETQYF.

The chain carries TRBV30 and TRBJ2-5, with D hard to call. The CDR3 extends over 16 amino acids. Trimming left V 2 bases short and J 7 bases short, with 23 bases between. Germline loops: CDR1 GTSNPN, CDR2 SVGIG (reference sequence). The CDR3 DNA reads TGTGCCTGGAGTCTTGGTTGGGGTCGACTGGCCCCGACCCAGTACTTC. Amino acid sequence: CAWSLGWGRLAPTQYF.

V is TRBV28 and J is TRBJ2-3; TRBD1 agrees at 11 bases. Losses at the gene ends were 5 bases for V and 1 base for J; bases not matched to a gene: 8. Germline loops: CDR1 MDHEN, CDR2 SYDVKM. The CDR3 contains 17 residues. In DNA, the CDR3 is TGTGCCAGCAGTAGGGACAGGGGGAACGCTCGCACAGATACGCAGTATTTT. Protein: CASSRDRGNARTDTQYF. The variable domain in full, with the rest retrieved from reference TRBV28 and TRBJ2-3, is DVKVTQSSRYLVKRTGEKVFLECVQDMDHENMFWYRQDPGLGLRLIYFSYDVKMKEKGDIPEGYSVSREKKERFSLILESASTNQTSMYLCASSRDRGNARTDTQYFGPGTRLTVL.

This chain uses TRBV28 with TRBJ1-3; 8 nucleotides agree with TRBD1. V was clipped by 1 base and J by 4 bases; unmatched bases: 3. Per the germline V gene, CDR1 is MDHEN and CDR2 is SYDVKM. The CDR3 length is 15 residues. CDR3 in DNA: TGTGCCAGCAGTTTATATTACAGGGGGGGAAACACCATATATTTT. It codes for CASSLYYRGGNTIYF.

CDR3 sequence reads: CASSGEGPQQYV. CDR3 coding DNA: TGTGCCAGCAGTGGGGAGGGGCCCCAGCAGTACGTC. The gene calls are TRBV2 and TRBJ2-7; TRBD2 matches 7 bases. The V and J ends lost 4 bases and 8 bases, in that order; junction bases with no gene match: 5. Germline V gene data show CDR1 as SNHLY and CDR2 as FYNNEI. The length of the CDR3 is 12 residues.

The V gene is TRBV18, the J gene TRBJ2-5; either TRBD1 or TRBD2 may supply D (5 bases each). The CDR3 is 14 amino acids. Between the trimmed V and J ends, which lost 3 bases and 5 bases, there was a span of 13 bases. Germline V gene data show CDR1 as KGHSH and CDR2 as LQKENI. This CDR3 reads CASSPPTGRETQYF. In DNA form, the CDR3 reads TGTGCCAGCTCACCGCCGACGGGACGTGAGACCCAGTACTTC.

V gene TRBV7-9 combines with J gene TRBJ2-1, with 12 bases fitting TRBD2. Germline assignment: CDR1 SEHNR and CDR2 FQNEAQ (reference sequence). This CDR3 is 16 amino acids long. V shed 5 bases, J shed 1 base, and the junction held 3 bases outside the gene matches. The CDR3 sequence is CASSRLAGVSYNEQFF. The DNA for the CDR3 is TGTGCCAGCAGCCGACTAGCGGGGGTTTCCTACAATGAGCAGTTCTTC.

The rearrangement links TRBV15 to TRBJ2-3; 7 nucleotides agree with TRBD2. This CDR3 region has 15 residues. Unmatched junction bases numbered 5, after V lost 0 bases and J lost 5 bases. Germline V gene data show CDR1 as LNHNV and CDR2 as YYDKDF (reference sequence). In DNA, the CDR3 is TGTGCCACCAGCAGAGATCTGGGAGGGTTAGATACGCAGTATTTT. Its protein product is CATSRDLGGLDTQYF.

There are a few counts of this clone. The chain couples TRBV28 to TRBJ1-2, with 9 nucleotides matching TRBD1. Germline V gene data show CDR1 as MDHEN and CDR2 as SYDVKM. The CDR3 is 16 amino acids. With 7 bases clipped from V and 4 bases from J, the junction kept 13 bases outside the gene matches. CDR3 nucleotide sequence: TGTGCCAGCAACACGGCGGGACAGGGAACGTTCTATGGCTACACCTTC. Translation gives CASNTAGQGTFYGYTF.

The J gene is TRBJ1-1, the V gene TRBV5-1, with D maybe TRBD1 (6 bases). CDR1 is SGHRS, CDR2 YFSETQ, per germline. This CDR3 is built from 14 residues. V lost 1 base and J 8 bases, leaving 15 bases between the germline ends. In DNA form, the CDR3 reads TGCGCCAGCAGCTTGAGGGGGGAAGACAGGGAAGCTTTCTTT. It encodes CASSLRGEDREAFF.

The chain combines TRBV12-5 with TRBJ2-4; tentative D call: TRBD1 (5 bases). The CDR3 is 14 residues long. The V and J ends lost 0 bases and 3 bases respectively, with 6 bases between them. Germline V gene sequence: CDR1 LGHNT, CDR2 FRNRAP. The CDR3 loop is CASGLVGHKNIQYF. CDR3 nucleotide sequence: TGTGCTAGTGGTTTGGTAGGACACAAAAACATTCAGTACTTC. Full variable domain (remainder filled in from reference TRBV12-5 and TRBJ2-4): DARVTQTPRHKVTEMGQEVTMRCQPILGHNTVFWYRQTMMQGLELLAYFRNRAPLDDSGMPKDRFSAEMPDATLATLKIQPSEPRDSAVYFCASGLVGHKNIQYFGAGTRLSVL.